These 29 T cell receptor beta chains were all obtained from the same sample, sequenced in a study of PD-1 blockade in classical Hodgkin lymphoma. Here immunoSEQ multiplex PCR was the method, and the copy in TCRdb shows in-frame clones only, minus some. The profile shows 25,000 to 35,000 clones, 65% to 85% of them singletons. Time point reported: cycle 4 day 1 (C4D1), after less than 7 weeks of nivolumab. Following autologous stem cell transplantation, relapse occurred in every patient, and exposure to brentuximab vedotin varied. Starting with thawed PBMCs, CD4+ T cells were purified by magnetic negative selection. The source was CD4+ T cells from blood, collected before the fourth cycle of nivolumab. These receptors came from a human donor with classical Hodgkin lymphoma.

This clone was counted a few times. This chain connects TRBV6-5 to TRBJ2-7; D remains unclear. Trimming took 6 bases from V and 0 from J, leaving 15 bases between them. CDR1 MNHEY and CDR2 SVGAGI come from the germline V gene. The CDR3 sequence is 15 residues long. The CDR3 nucleotides are TGTGCCAGCAGCCCTACGCCCATCCCCTCCTACGAGCAGTACTTC. Amino acids: CASSPTPIPSYEQYF.

This sequence joins TRBV11-2 and TRBJ1-2, with 7 bases matching TRBD1. V was clipped by 3 bases and J by 8 bases; unmatched bases: 9. CDR3 length: 14 amino acids. Germline V gives CDR1 SGHAT, CDR2 FQNNGV. DNA of the CDR3: TGTGCCAGCAGCTTGGAGGACAGGCCAGGGGGCTACACCTTC. Protein sequence: CASSLEDRPGGYTF.

The gene calls are TRBV11-2 and TRBJ2-1; 7 bases map to TRBD1. V lost 1 base and J lost 2; bases outside the gene matches: 8. The CDR3 totals 17 residues. CDR1 SGHAT and CDR2 FQNNGV come from the germline V gene. CDR3: CASSLGDRVIAYNEQFF. The CDR3, as DNA: TGTGCCAGCAGCTTAGGAGACAGGGTTATCGCCTACAATGAGCAGTTCTTC.

V gene TRBV11-2 combines with J gene TRBJ1-2; D is possibly TRBD1 (5 bases). V lost 3 bases and J 5 bases, leaving 16 bases between the germline ends. Germline values: CDR1 SGHAT, CDR2 FQNNGV. CDR3 length equals 15 residues. The DNA for the CDR3 is TGTGCCAGCAGCTTGGGATCCCGGGGGGGATATGGCTACACCTTC. It is translated as CASSLGSRGGYGYTF. Complete variable domain (other parts from reference TRBV11-2 and TRBJ1-2): EAGVAQSPRYKIIEKRQSVAFWCNPISGHATLYWYQQILGQGPKLLIQFQNNGVVDDSQLPKDRFSAERLKGVDSTLKIQPAKLEDSAVYLCASSLGSRGGYGYTFGSGTRLTVV.

J is TRBJ2-7 and V is TRBV28, with D possibly TRBD2 on 5 matching bases. The germline gives CDR1 MDHEN, CDR2 SYDVKM. The CDR3 length is 15 residues. V dropped 5 bases and J dropped 2 bases, with 16 bases sitting between them. The CDR3 sequence is CASSPTGTGTYEQYF. CDR3 nucleotides: TGTGCCAGCAGTCCAACGGGCACGGGGACCTACGAGCAGTACTTC.

This clone was seen a handful of times. V gene TRBV7-9 combines with J gene TRBJ1-2; D gene uncertain. The CDR3 extends over 15 amino acids. Germline V CDR1 and CDR2: SEHNR, FQNEAQ (reference sequence). The V gene lost 5 bases and the J gene lost 6 bases, with 19 bases spanning the gap. CDR3 loop: CASSLPSFRSHGYTF. CDR3 nucleotide sequence: TGTGCCAGCAGCCTACCCTCGTTTAGAAGCCATGGCTACACCTTC.

A few counts support this clone. V gene TRBV7-9 combines with J gene TRBJ1-4; D unclear. V lost 1 base and J lost 4, with 7 bases in between. Germline values: CDR1 SEHNR, CDR2 FQNEAQ (reference sequence). CDR3 length: 14 residues. The CDR3, as DNA: TGTGCCAGCAGCTTAGACGGGTTTAATGAAAAACTGTTTTTT. It yields the protein CASSLDGFNEKLFF.

The chain joins TRBV6-5 to TRBJ1-1; no clear D. Trimming shortened V by 6 bases and J by 1 base, and 12 bases separated the two germline ends. The CDR3 is 14 residues long. Looked up from germline, CDR1 is MNHEY and CDR2 is SVGAGI. This chain's CDR3 is CASRPTETNTEAFF. CDR3 nucleotide sequence: TGTGCCAGCAGACCAACAGAGACGAACACTGAAGCTTTCTTT.

The genes are TRBV5-1 and TRBJ2-3; D unresolved. Per the germline V gene, CDR1 is SGHRS and CDR2 is YFSETQ. V lost 3 bases and J lost 2, with 10 bases in between. The CDR3 is 14 residues long. CDR3 in amino acids: CASSYQTDTDTQYF. The CDR3 region has the DNA TGCGCCAGCAGCTATCAGACGGACACAGATACGCAGTATTTT.

The chain joins TRBV27 to TRBJ1-3; unclear D gene. This CDR3 contains 16 residues. In germline, CDR1 is MNHEY, CDR2 SMNVEV (reference sequence). V was clipped by 4 bases and J by 2 bases, with 15 bases between them. CDR3 sequence (DNA): TGTGCCAGCAGTTCCCTCGGCGGAGGGACTGGAAACACCATATATTTT. This gives the protein CASSSLGGGTGNTIYF.

The chain carries TRBV7-2 and TRBJ2-1, with D perhaps given as TRBD1 or TRBD2 (5 bases each). V shed 4 bases and J shed 5 bases, with 15 bases lying between them. CDR1 is SGHTA, CDR2 FQGNSA, per germline. The CDR3 spans 15 residues. This CDR3 reads CASSSRNRDHNEQFF. DNA of the CDR3: TGTGCCAGCAGCTCAAGGAATCGGGACCACAATGAGCAGTTCTTC. Supplemented by reference TRBV7-2 and TRBJ2-1, the full variable domain reads GAGVSQSPSNKVTEKGKDVELRCDPISGHTALYWYRQSLGQGLEFLIYFQGNSAPDKSGLPSDRFSAERTGGSVSTLTIQRTQQEDSAVYLCASSSRNRDHNEQFFGPGTRLTVL.

This clone was counted a few times. This chain uses TRBV7-9 with TRBJ1-6; D gene uncertain. The CDR3 length is 16 residues. Germline CDR1 is SEHNR and CDR2 is FQNEAQ (reference sequence). V dropped 4 bases and J dropped 7 bases, with 17 bases sitting between them. This CDR3 is CASSSPSANANSPLHF. The CDR3 DNA follows: TGTGCCAGCAGCTCCCCGTCGGCCAACGCGAATTCACCCCTCCACTTT. Using reference TRBV7-9 and TRBJ1-6 for the parts outside the CDR3, the full variable domain is DTGVSQNPRHKITKRGQNVTFRCDPISEHNRLYWYRQTLGQGPEFLTYFQNEAQLEKSRLLSDRFSAERPKGSFSTLEIQRTEQGDSAMYLCASSSPSANANSPLHFGNGTRLTVT.

The chain couples TRBV5-4 to TRBJ2-7; D perhaps matches TRBD1 (6 bases). Germline loops: CDR1 SGHNT, CDR2 YYREEE (reference sequence). There are 15 residues in the CDR3. Deletions cut 3 bases from V and 0 bases from J, with 13 bases between. The CDR3 bases are TGTGCCAGCAGCTCCGGGACACTAAGCTCCTACGAGCAGTACTTC. Its protein product is CASSSGTLSSYEQYF.

This sequence joins TRBV30 and TRBJ1-6; D perhaps matches TRBD1 (5 bases). CDR1 and CDR2 (germline): GTSNPN, SVGIG (reference sequence). The CDR3 has 12 amino acids. Trimming cost V 3 bases and J 9 bases, with 9 bases left between them. For the CDR3, the DNA is TGTGCCTGGAGGGAGACAGCTTCACCCCTCCACTTT. Protein sequence: CAWRETASPLHF.

The chain joins TRBV15 to TRBJ2-7, with 11 nucleotides matching TRBD2. CDR1 is LNHNV and CDR2 is YYDKDF in the germline V gene (reference sequence). The V and J ends lost 0 bases and 7 bases, in that order; junction bases with no gene match: 8. The length of the CDR3 is 16 residues. CDR3 protein: CATSREGTSGLREQYF. CDR3 in DNA: TGTGCCACCAGCAGAGAGGGGACTAGCGGCCTCCGGGAGCAGTACTTC.

The V call is TRBV2, the J call TRBJ1-5; D may be TRBD1 (6 bases). Trimming left V 6 bases short and J 3 bases short, with 15 bases between. Germline V lookup: CDR1 SNHLY, CDR2 FYNNEI. The CDR3 loop spans 15 amino acids. This CDR3 is CASRGVTGNNQPQHF. The CDR3 DNA is TGTGCCAGCAGGGGGGTTACAGGGAACAATCAGCCCCAGCATTTT.

The chain recombines TRBV5-4 with TRBJ2-5; 7 bases are a match to TRBD2. Germline loops: CDR1 SGHNT, CDR2 YYREEE (reference sequence). The CDR3 loop spans 15 amino acids. After removal of 0 bases from V and 4 bases from J, the junction contained 6 bases not matched to a gene. Written as DNA, the CDR3 is TGTGCCAGCAGCTTGGTTGGGGGGGAGGGAGAGACCCAGTACTTC. It codes for CASSLVGGEGETQYF.

The chain has TRBV28 and TRBJ2-7, with D perhaps matching TRBD2 (7 bases). Germline assignment: CDR1 MDHEN and CDR2 SYDVKM. Deletions cut 8 bases from V and 0 bases from J, with 14 bases between. The CDR3 length is 14 residues. The CDR3 bases are TGTGCCAGCCGGTTAGGGGGGGGCTCCTACGAGCAGTACTTC. Its protein product is CASRLGGGSYEQYF.

V is TRBV5-1 and J is TRBJ2-7; D perhaps matches TRBD1 (5 bases). V lost 4 bases and J lost 1, with 12 bases in between. Germline V gene sequence: CDR1 SGHRS, CDR2 YFSETQ. There are 14 residues in the CDR3. For the CDR3, the DNA is TGCGCCAGCAGCCTCCAACCAGGGTCCTACGAGCAGTACTTC. This gives the protein CASSLQPGSYEQYF.

CDR3 bases: TGCGCCAGCAGCTTGGCAGGGTCTAGCGATGAGCAGTTCTTC. Protein: CASSLAGSSDEQFF. The gene calls are TRBV5-1 and TRBJ2-1; D may be TRBD2 (6 bases). The CDR3 loop spans 14 amino acids. Germline V gives CDR1 SGHRS, CDR2 YFSETQ. Trimming stripped 0 bases from V and 8 bases from J, with 12 bases between.

This clone was seen once. This sequence joins TRBV27 and TRBJ2-3; tentatively, D is TRBD1 (6 bases). Looked up from germline, CDR1 is MNHEY and CDR2 is SMNVEV (reference sequence). The CDR3 is 15 amino acids. V lost 0 bases and J 2 bases, leaving 9 bases between the germline ends. DNA of the CDR3: TGTGCCAGCAGTTTATCAAGACAGGCCACAGATACGCAGTATTTT. This gives the protein CASSLSRQATDTQYF.

The chain carries TRBV6-5 and TRBJ1-6; 8 positions agree with TRBD1. The CDR3 is 15 amino acids. Trimming cost V 6 bases and J 7 bases; bases outside gene matches: 8. Germline loops: CDR1 MNHEY, CDR2 SVGAGI. CDR3 DNA sequence: TGTGCCAGCAGCTCTTCCGGGACAGGCAATTCACCCCTCCACTTT. Translating it yields CASSSSGTGNSPLHF.

The chain employs TRBV5-1 and TRBJ2-7, with 9 bases identical to TRBD1. Germline V CDR1 and CDR2: SGHRS, YFSETQ. The J segment lost 1 base and the V segment lost 4 bases, leaving 3 bases of the junction unmatched. The CDR3 contains 14 residues. The CDR3 region has the DNA TGCGCCAGCAGCACGGACAGGGGTTCCTACGAGCAGTACTTC. Translating gives CASSTDRGSYEQYF. The full variable domain, in which reference TRBV5-1 and TRBJ2-7 provide the parts outside the CDR3, is KAGVTQTPRYLIKTRGQQVTLSCSPISGHRSVSWYQQTPGQGLQFLFEYFSETQRNKGNFPGRFSGRQFSNSRSEMNVSTLELGDSALYLCASSTDRGSYEQYFGPGTRLTVT.

The chain combines TRBV5-1 with TRBJ2-2, with D maybe TRBD2 (6 bases). Trimming left V 6 bases short and J 0 bases short, with 9 bases between. The CDR3 totals 14 residues. Germline CDR1 SGHRS, CDR2 YFSETQ. CDR3 DNA sequence: TGCGCCAGCAACGGGGGTTCGAACACCGGGGAGCTGTTTTTT. This gives the protein CASNGGSNTGELFF.

This rearrangement joins TRBV5-1 to TRBJ2-2; D possibly uses TRBD1 or TRBD2 (5 bases each). Germline assignment: CDR1 SGHRS and CDR2 YFSETQ. The CDR3 contains 16 residues. V was trimmed by 3 bases and J by 8 bases, leaving 20 bases between them. CDR3 in DNA: TGCGCCAGCAGCTCGGGATCCGGGGACGGAAGGGGGGAGCTGTTTTTT. Translation: CASSSGSGDGRGELFF.

V is TRBV6-4 and J is TRBJ1-6; D may be TRBD1 (6 bases). Per the germline V gene, CDR1 is MRHNA and CDR2 is SNTAGT. V lost 9 bases and J lost 6, with 15 bases in between. The CDR3 length is 14 residues. The DNA for the CDR3 is TGTGCCAGAAAGGGGGGGGAAGGTAATTCACCCCTCCACTTT. Translated, it gives CARKGGEGNSPLHF.

V and J are TRBV5-1 and TRBJ1-4; D is uncertain. CDR3 length equals 14 residues. Trimming left V 1 base short and J 0 bases short, with 4 bases between. Germline loops: CDR1 SGHRS, CDR2 YFSETQ. CDR3 in amino acids: CASSLTSTNEKLFF. The CDR3 nucleotides read TGCGCCAGCAGCTTGACCTCAACTAATGAAAAACTGTTTTTT.

V usage is TRBV5-1 and J usage is TRBJ2-5; D not certain. V was pared by 0 bases and J by 5 bases, with 5 bases between. Germline CDR1 and CDR2: SGHRS and YFSETQ. CDR3 size: 12 residues. The CDR3 loop is CASSLALETQYF. DNA of the CDR3: TGCGCCAGCAGCTTGGCCTTGGAGACCCAGTACTTC.

The chain employs TRBV25-1 and TRBJ1-5; a possible D gene is TRBD1 (6 bases). The CDR3 consists of 15 residues. The ends were cut back, 4 bases at V and 4 bases at J, with 14 bases in the middle. Germline V lookup: CDR1 MGHDK, CDR2 SYGVNS. Here the CDR3 DNA reads TGTGCCAGCAGTGCCCAATACAGGGCTAATCAGCCCCAGCATTTT. Protein: CASSAQYRANQPQHF.